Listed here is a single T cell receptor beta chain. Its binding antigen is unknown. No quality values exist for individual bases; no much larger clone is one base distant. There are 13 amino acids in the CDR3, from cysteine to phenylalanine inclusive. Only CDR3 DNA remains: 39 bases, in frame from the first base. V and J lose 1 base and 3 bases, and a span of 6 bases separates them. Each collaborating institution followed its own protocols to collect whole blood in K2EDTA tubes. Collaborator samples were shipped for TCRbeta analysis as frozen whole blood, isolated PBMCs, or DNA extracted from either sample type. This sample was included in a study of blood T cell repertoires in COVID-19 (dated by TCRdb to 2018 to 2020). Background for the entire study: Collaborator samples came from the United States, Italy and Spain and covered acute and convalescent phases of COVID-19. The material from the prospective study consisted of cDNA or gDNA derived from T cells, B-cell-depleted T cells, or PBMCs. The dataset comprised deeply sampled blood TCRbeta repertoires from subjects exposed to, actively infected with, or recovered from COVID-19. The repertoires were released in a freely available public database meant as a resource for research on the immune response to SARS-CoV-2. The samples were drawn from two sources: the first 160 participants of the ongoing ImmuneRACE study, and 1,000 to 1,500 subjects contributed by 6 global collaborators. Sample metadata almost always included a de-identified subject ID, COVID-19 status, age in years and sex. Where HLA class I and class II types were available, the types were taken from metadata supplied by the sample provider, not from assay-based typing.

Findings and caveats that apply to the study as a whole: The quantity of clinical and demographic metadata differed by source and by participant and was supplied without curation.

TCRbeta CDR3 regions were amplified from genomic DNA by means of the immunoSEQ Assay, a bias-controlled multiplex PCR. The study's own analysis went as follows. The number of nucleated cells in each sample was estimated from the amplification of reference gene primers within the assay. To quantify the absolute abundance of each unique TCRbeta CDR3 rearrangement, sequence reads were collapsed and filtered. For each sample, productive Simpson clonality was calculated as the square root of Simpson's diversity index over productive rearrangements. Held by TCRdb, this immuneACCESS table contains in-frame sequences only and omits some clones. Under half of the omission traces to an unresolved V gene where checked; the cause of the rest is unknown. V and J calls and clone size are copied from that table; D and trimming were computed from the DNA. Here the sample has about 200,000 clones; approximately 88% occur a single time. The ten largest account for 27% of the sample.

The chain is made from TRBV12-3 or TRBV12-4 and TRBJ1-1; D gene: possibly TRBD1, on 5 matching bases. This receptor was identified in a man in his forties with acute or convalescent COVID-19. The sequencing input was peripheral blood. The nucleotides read TGTGCCAGCAGTTTAGGCAGGGACACTGAAGCTTTCTTT. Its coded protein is CASSLGRDTEAFF.